The present entry profiles one T cell receptor beta chain with its context. The data belong to a study of control samples from healthy donors and cancer patients. Produced via immunoSEQ multiplex PCR; TCRdb's table is partial and in-frame only. This sample yields 200,000 to 250,000 clones, of which about 94% are seen a single time; over 1.2% belongs to the top ten. Trimming stripped 6 bases from V and 9 bases from J, with 12 bases between. The CDR3 contains 12 residues. Germline V gene data show CDR1 as MNHEY and CDR2 as SVGAGI. The chain has TRBV6-5 and TRBJ2-1; D gene ambiguous. Sequencing was performed on blood. The clonotype was recovered from a man between 45 and 60 years old in good health. The CDR3 region is CASRSLRSEQFF. The CDR3 DNA reads TGTGCCAGCAGATCCTTGCGGAGTGAGCAGTTCTTC.